The 2 T cell receptor beta chains in this list originate from one sample, sequenced in a study of T-cell reconstitution after alpha-beta-depleted transplantation in children. A library of TCRbeta sequences, prepared with unique molecular identifiers, was generated. One entry per CDR3 protein results from TCRdb running MiXCR on the PCR reads. The table records 200,000 to 300,000 distinct CDR3 sequences, 20% to 30% of them present only once. The sample in question was PBMCs, obtained before TCRalphabeta/CD19-depleted stem cell transplant. The receptors were gathered from a girl aged 2 to 10 with Fanconi anemia, due to receive a stem cell transplant.

This clonotype was detected ten times or more. This chain uses TRBV5-1 with TRBJ1-2; D gene unclear. Trimming took 4 bases from V and 6 from J, leaving 19 bases between them. Germline CDR1 reads SGHRS; CDR2 reads YFSETQ. CDR3 size: 15 residues. CDR3 nucleotide sequence: TGCGCCAGCAGCCATGATGGGCCTACCTTAGATGGCTACACCTTC. This encodes CASSHDGPTLDGYTF.

This clonotype has just a few counts. The V gene is TRBV5-5, the J gene TRBJ2-3, with D tentatively TRBD2 (6 bases). The V gene's germline CDR1 is SGHKS and CDR2 YYEKEE (reference sequence). This CDR3 spans 15 amino acids. The V and J ends lost 1 base and 7 bases respectively, with 16 bases between them. CDR3 DNA: TGTGCCAGCAGCTTGCTAGCGTTGGATACTTATACGCAGTATTTT. Encoded protein: CASSLLALDTYTQYF.